The clone carrying this TCR beta chain was observed at least ten times. This entry belongs to a study of Graves' ophthalmopathy and Graves' hyperthyroidism. Amplified material comprised TCR beta CDR3 regions derived from RNA transcripts. HTBI primers were employed in first-round RT-PCR, then a second-round multiplex PCR followed. From the multiplex PCR reads, TCRdb called clonotypes with MiXCR, one entry per CDR3 protein. Here the sample spans under 350,000 distinct CDR3 sequences, under 20% being singletons. Germline lookup yields CDR1 SGDLS and CDR2 YYNGEE. J was trimmed by 4 bases and V by 4 bases; bases with no gene match: 10. The CDR3 consists of 15 residues.

The sequence came from an adult man with Graves' ophthalmopathy. What was sequenced was peripheral blood. The chain carries TRBV9 and TRBJ1-1; TRBD1 matches 7 bases. The CDR3 loop is CASSPQGGRPTEAFF. CDR3 sequence (DNA): TGTGCCAGCAGCCCCCAGGGGGGGCGCCCCACTGAAGCTTTCTTT. Full variable domain (missing parts from reference TRBV9 and TRBJ1-1): DSGVTQTPKHLITATGQRVTLRCSPRSGDLSVYWYQQSLDQGLQFLIQYYNGEERAKGNILERFSAQQFPDLHSELNLSSLELGDSALYFCASSPQGGRPTEAFFGQGTRLTVV.